This T cell receptor beta chain was sequenced for a study of blood T cell repertoires in COVID-19 (dated by TCRdb to about 2020). Context from the whole study: The collaborator samples originated in the United States, Italy and Spain and spanned the acute and convalescent phases of COVID-19. The dataset comprised deeply sampled blood TCRbeta repertoires from subjects exposed to, actively infected with, or recovered from COVID-19. A freely available public database, intended as a resource for researchers studying the immune response to SARS-CoV-2, is where the repertoires were released. The prospective study material was composed of cDNA or gDNA derived from T cells, B-cell-depleted T cells, or PBMCs. Where available, HLA class I and class II types were taken from metadata supplied by the sample provider and were not determined by assay-based typing. The samples were drawn from two sources: the first 160 participants of the ongoing ImmuneRACE study, and over 950 subjects contributed by 6 global collaborators. Sample metadata almost always included a de-identified subject ID, COVID-19 status, age in years and sex.

The junction shows trimming of 1 base on V and 1 base on J, plus 17 bases between the germline ends. CDR1 and CDR2 (SGHTA, FQGNSA) derive from the germline V gene. The CDR3 measures 17 amino acids from cysteine to phenylalanine. Only the CDR3 portion is preserved as DNA: 51 bases, with reading frame beginning at the first base. Worth noting for this clone: The antigen it recognizes is unknown. No clone much larger than this one lies a single base away; base qualities are absent.

Beyond this particular receptor, the publication reports: The quantity of clinical and demographic metadata differed by source and by participant and was supplied without curation.

TCRbeta CDR3 regions were amplified from genomic DNA by means of the immunoSEQ Assay, a bias-controlled multiplex PCR. Turning to the authors' computational methods: The number of nucleated cells in each sample was estimated by amplification of reference gene primers within the assay. To quantify the absolute abundance of each unique TCRbeta CDR3 rearrangement, sequence reads were collapsed and filtered. Productive Simpson clonality was computed per sample as the square root of Simpson's diversity index over productive rearrangements. The table was pulled from immuneACCESS by TCRdb, which kept in-frame rearrangements only. Such tables lose some clones; where checked, under half of the loss comes from unresolved V genes, and the rest has no known cause. That table supplies the V and J calls and clone size; D and trimming were determined from the DNA. Here the sample has some 70,000 clones; 87% occur a single time. Of the sample, about 3.5% falls within the top ten clones.

One collaborating source in Seattle enrolled patients during active infection and followed them longitudinally through the course of disease. Each collaborating institution followed its own protocols to collect whole blood in K2EDTA tubes. For TCRbeta analysis, collaborator samples were shipped as frozen whole blood, as isolated PBMCs, or as DNA extracted from either sample type. The TCR comes from a woman aged 50 to 60 with COVID-19, enrolled during active disease. The chain is assembled from TRBV7-2 and TRBJ2-7; the D gene remains uncertain. What was sequenced was peripheral blood. Here is the DNA: TGTGCCAGCAGCTTAGGAGGCACTATGAGATGGTCCTACGAGCAGTACTTC. The resulting protein is CASSLGGTMRWSYEQYF. The CDR3 plus the reference TRBV7-2 and TRBJ2-7 genes for the other parts give the full variable domain: GAGVSQSPSNKVTEKGKDVELRCDPISGHTALYWYRQSLGQGLEFLIYFQGNSAPDKSGLPSDRFSAERTGGSVSTLTIQRTQQEDSAVYLCASSLGGTMRWSYEQYFGPGTRLTVT.